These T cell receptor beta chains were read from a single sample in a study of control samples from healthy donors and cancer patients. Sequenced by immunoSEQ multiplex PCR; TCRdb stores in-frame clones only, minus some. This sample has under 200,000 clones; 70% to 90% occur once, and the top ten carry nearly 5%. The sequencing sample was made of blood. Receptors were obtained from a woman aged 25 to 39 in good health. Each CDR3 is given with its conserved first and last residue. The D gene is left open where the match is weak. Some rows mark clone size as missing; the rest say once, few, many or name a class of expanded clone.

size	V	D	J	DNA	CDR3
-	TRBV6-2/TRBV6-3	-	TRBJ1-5	TGTGCCAGCAGTTACTGGGGCAATCAGCCCCAGCATTTT	CASSYWGNQPQHF
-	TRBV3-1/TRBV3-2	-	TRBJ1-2	TGTGCCAGCAGCCATTTAAATGGCTACACCTTC	CASSHLNGYTF
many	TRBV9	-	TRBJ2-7	TGTGCCAGCAGCCCTCTGGGCGGACCACGCTACGAGCAGTACTTC	CASSPLGGPRYEQYF
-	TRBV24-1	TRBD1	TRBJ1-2	TGTGCCACCAGTGACACTGACAGGGGAGATGGCTACACCTTC	CATSDTDRGDGYTF
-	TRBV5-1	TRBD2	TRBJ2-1	TGCGCCAGCAGCTTTTCAGCGGGGGGCTCCTCCTACAATGAGCAGTTCTTC	CASSFSAGGSSYNEQFF
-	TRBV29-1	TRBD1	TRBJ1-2	TGCAGCGCGACTCCCGGGACAGGGATTGACTATGGCTACACCTTC	CSATPGTGIDYGYTF
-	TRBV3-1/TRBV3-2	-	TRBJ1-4	TGTGCCAGCAGCCAATATTTACCCCAACCAGCAACTAATGAAAAACTGTTTTTT	CASSQYLPQPATNEKLFF
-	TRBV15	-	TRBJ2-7	TGTGCCACCAGCAGAGGAGTCTCCCCCTCCTACGAGCAGTACTTC	CATSRGVSPSYEQYF
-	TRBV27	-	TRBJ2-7	TGTGCCAGCGGGATGGGCACGTCCGAGCAGTACTTC	CASGMGTSEQYF
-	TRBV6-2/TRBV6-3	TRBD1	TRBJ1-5	TGTGCCAGCAGCTCGGACAGGGCTTACAATCAGCCCCAGCATTTT	CASSSDRAYNQPQHF
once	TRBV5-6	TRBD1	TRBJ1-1	TGTGCCAGCAGCTTGGTGACAGGGGGCCTTATGAACACTGAAGCTTTCTTT	CASSLVTGGLMNTEAFF
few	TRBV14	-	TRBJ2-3	TGTGCCAGCAGCCCCTTCTTCGGCAGGGGGAGGACAGATACGCAGTATTTT	CASSPFFGRGRTDTQYF
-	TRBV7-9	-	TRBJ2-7	TGTGCCAGCAGCTTAGTAGGAGTCTACGAGCAGTACTTC	CASSLVGVYEQYF
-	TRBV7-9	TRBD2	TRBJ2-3	TGTGCCAGCAGCTTGGTGGCGGGGGACACAGATACGCAGTATTTT	CASSLVAGDTDTQYF